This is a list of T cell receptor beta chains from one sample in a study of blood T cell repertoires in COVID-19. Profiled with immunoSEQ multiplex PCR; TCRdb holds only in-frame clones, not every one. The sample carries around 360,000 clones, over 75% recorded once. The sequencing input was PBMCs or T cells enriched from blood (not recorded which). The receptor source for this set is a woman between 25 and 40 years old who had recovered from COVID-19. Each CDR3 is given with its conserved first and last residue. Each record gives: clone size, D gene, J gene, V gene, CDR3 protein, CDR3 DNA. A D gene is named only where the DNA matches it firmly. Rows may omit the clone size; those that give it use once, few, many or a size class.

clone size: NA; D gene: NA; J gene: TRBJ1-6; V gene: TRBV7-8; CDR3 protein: CASSLLRAQTESSYNSPLHF; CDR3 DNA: TGTGCCAGCAGCTTGTTGAGGGCCCAAACGGAGAGCTCCTATAATTCACCCCTCCACTTT
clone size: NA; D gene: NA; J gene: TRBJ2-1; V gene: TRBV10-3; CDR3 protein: CAISDSGTRYNEQFF; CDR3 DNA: TGTGCCATCAGTGATAGCGGAACTAGATACAATGAGCAGTTCTTC
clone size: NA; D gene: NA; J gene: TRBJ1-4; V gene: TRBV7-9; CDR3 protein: CASSPRGGATNEKLFF; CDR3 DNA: TGTGCCAGCAGCCCCAGGGGAGGGGCAACTAATGAAAAACTGTTTTTT
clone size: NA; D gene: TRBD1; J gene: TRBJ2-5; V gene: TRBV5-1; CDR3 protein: CASRQGETQYF; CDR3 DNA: TGCGCCAGCAGACAGGGGGAGACCCAGTACTTC
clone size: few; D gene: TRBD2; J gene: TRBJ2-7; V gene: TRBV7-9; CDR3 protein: CASSLAGLAGEQYF; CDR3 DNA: TGTGCCAGCAGCTTAGCGGGACTAGCGGGCGAGCAGTACTTC
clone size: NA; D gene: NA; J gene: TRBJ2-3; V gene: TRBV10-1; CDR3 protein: CASREGGTDTQYF; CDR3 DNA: TGCGCCAGCAGAGAAGGGGGCACAGATACGCAGTATTTT
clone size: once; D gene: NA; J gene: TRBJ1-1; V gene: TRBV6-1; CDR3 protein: CASSDPGNTEAFF; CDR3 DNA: TGTGCCAGCAGTGACCCGGGGAACACTGAAGCTTTCTTT
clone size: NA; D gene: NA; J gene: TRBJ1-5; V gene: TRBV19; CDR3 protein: CASSTQGGNQPQHF; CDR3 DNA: TGTGCCAGTAGTACCCAGGGAGGGAATCAGCCCCAGCATTTT
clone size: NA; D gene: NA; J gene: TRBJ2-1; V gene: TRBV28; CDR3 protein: CASSPHIQGNEQFF; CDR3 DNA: TGTGCCAGCAGTCCTCACATCCAGGGGAATGAGCAGTTCTTC
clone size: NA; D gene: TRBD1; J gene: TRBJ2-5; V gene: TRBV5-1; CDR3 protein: CASSFAGTGGETQYF; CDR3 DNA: TGCGCCAGCAGCTTTGCCGGGACAGGGGGAGAGACCCAGTACTTC
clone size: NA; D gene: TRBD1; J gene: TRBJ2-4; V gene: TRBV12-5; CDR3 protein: CASGLTGTGRENIQYF; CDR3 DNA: TGTGCTAGTGGTTTGACCGGGACAGGGAGGGAAAACATTCAGTACTTC
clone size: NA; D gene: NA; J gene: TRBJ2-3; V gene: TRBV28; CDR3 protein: CASSTYSRYTDTQYF; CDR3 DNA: TGTGCCAGCAGTACGTACAGTCGATACACAGATACGCAGTATTTT
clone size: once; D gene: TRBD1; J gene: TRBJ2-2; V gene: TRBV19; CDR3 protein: CASSPTGGSDTGELFF; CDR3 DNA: TGTGCCAGTAGTCCGACAGGGGGCAGTGACACCGGGGAGCTGTTTTTT
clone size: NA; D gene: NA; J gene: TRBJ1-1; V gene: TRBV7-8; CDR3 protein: CASSSGINTEAFF; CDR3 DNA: TGTGCCAGCAGCTCCGGGATCAACACTGAAGCTTTCTTT
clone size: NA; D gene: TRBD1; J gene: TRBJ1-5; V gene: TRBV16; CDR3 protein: CASSPRQGPDQPQHF; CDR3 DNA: TGTGCCAGCAGCCCTCGACAGGGCCCCGATCAGCCCCAGCATTTT
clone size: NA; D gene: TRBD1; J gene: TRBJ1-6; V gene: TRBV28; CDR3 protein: CASSAIGQGANSPLHF; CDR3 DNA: TGTGCCAGCAGCGCTATCGGACAGGGGGCGAATTCACCCCTCCACTTT
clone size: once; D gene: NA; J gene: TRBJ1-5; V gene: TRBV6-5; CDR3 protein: CASRPLWSRAQPQHF; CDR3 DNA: TGTGCCAGCAGACCCCTCTGGAGCAGGGCTCAGCCCCAGCATTTT
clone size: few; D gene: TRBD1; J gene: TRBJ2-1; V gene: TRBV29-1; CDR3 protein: CSVVPGQGDTFVDEQFF; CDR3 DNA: TGCAGCGTTGTGCCGGGACAGGGGGATACGTTCGTTGATGAGCAGTTCTTC
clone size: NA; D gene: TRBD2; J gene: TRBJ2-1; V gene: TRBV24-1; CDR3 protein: CATSGSGTSGRSDEQFF; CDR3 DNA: TGTGCCACCAGTGGGTCCGGGACTAGCGGGAGGAGCGATGAGCAGTTCTTC
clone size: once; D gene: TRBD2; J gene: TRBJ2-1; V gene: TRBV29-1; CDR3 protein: CSVGDSGRNFKEQFF; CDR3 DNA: TGCAGCGTGGGGGATAGCGGGAGAAATTTCAAAGAGCAGTTCTTC
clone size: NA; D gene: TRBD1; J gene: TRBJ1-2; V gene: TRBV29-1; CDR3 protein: CSASGDRGFNYGYTF; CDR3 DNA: TGCAGCGCATCCGGCGACAGGGGATTTAACTATGGCTACACCTTC
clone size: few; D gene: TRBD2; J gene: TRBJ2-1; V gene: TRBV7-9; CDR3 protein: CGLTPLTSGILDEQFF; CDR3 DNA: TGTGGGTTAACCCCGCTTACTAGCGGGATTTTGGATGAGCAGTTCTTC
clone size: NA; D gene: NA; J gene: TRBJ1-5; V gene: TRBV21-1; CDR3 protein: CARRKDKPQPQHF; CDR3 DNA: TGTGCCCGTAGGAAGGACAAACCTCAGCCCCAGCATTTT
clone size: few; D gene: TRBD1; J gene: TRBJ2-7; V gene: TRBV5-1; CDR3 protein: CASSTGQGGEQYF; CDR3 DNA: TGCGCCAGCAGCACCGGACAGGGCGGCGAGCAGTACTTC
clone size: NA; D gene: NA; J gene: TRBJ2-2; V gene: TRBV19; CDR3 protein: CASRGTNTGELFF; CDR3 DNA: TGTGCCAGTAGGGGCACGAACACCGGGGAGCTGTTTTTT
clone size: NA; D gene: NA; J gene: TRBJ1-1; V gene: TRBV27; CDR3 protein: CASSLARGTEAFF; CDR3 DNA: TGTGCCAGCAGTTTAGCTCGAGGAACTGAAGCTTTCTTT
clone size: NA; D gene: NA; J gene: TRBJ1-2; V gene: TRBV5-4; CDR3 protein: CASSQKSTGQINYGYTF; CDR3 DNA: TGTGCCAGCAGCCAAAAAAGCACCGGACAGATAAACTATGGCTACACCTTC
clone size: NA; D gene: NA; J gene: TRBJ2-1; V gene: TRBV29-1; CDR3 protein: CSGGDRTNEQFF; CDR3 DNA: TGCAGCGGGGGAGACAGGACCAATGAGCAGTTCTTC
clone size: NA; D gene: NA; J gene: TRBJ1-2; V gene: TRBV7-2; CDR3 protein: CASSPDRSNYGYTF; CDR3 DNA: TGTGCCAGCAGCCCCGACAGATCGAACTATGGCTACACCTTC
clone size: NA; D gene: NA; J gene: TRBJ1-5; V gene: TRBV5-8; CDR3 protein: CASSPRVEGNQPQHF; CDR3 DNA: TGTGCCAGCAGCCCGCGGGTGGAGGGAAATCAGCCCCAGCATTTT
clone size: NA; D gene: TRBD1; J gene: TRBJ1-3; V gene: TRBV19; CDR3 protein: CATATGNSGNTIYF; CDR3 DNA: TGTGCCACGGCGACAGGGAACTCTGGAAACACCATATATTTT
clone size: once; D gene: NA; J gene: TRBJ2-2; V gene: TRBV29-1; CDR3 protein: CSVEFRANTGELFF; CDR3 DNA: TGCAGCGTTGAATTCAGGGCGAACACCGGGGAGCTGTTTTTT
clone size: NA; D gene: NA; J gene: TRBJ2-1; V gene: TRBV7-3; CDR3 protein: CASSPFVQNEQFF; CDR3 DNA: TGTGCCAGCAGCCCCTTCGTTCAGAATGAGCAGTTCTTC
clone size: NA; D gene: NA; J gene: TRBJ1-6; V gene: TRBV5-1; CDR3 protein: CASSLQLGSSPLHF; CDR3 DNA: TGCGCCAGCAGCTTGCAGCTGGGGAGCTCACCCCTCCACTTT
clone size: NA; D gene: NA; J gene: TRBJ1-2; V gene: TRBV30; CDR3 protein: CAWSPLVGGTRRYGYTF; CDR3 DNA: TGTGCCTGGAGTCCCCTCGTTGGAGGCACAAGGCGCTATGGCTACACCTTC
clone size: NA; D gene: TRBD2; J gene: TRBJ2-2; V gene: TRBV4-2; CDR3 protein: CASSQGTSLFSGELFF; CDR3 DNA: TGTGCCAGCAGCCAGGGGACTAGCCTATTTAGCGGGGAGCTGTTTTTT
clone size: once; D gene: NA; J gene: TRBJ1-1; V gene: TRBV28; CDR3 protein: CASSLPRRVNTEAFF; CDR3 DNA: TGTGCCAGCAGTTTACCCCGCCGGGTGAACACTGAAGCTTTCTTT
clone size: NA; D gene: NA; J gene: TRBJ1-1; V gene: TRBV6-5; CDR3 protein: CASKAGNTEAFF; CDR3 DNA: TGTGCCTCAAAGGCGGGGAACACTGAAGCTTTCTTT
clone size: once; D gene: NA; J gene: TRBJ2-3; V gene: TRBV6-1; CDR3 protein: CASSDSRSSTDLTDTQYF; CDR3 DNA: TGTGCCAGCAGTGACAGTCGTTCCTCGACAGACCTCACAGATACGCAGTATTTT
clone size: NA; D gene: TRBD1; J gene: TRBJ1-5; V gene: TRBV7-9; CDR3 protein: CASSTDRLYSNQPQHF; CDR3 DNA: TGTGCCAGCAGCACGGACAGGTTATATAGCAATCAGCCCCAGCATTTT
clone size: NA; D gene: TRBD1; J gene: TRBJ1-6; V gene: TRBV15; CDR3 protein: CATSIDRGTSPLHF; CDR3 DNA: TGTGCCACCAGCATAGACAGGGGGACTTCACCCCTCCACTTT
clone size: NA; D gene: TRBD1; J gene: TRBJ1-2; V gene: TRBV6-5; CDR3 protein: CASRPDRAGYGCTF; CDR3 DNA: TGTGCCAGCAGACCCGACAGGGCGGGCTATGGCTGCACCTTC
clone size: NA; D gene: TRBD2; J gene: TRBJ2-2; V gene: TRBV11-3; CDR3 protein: CASSLVPGGAGELFF; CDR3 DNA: TGTGCCAGCAGCTTAGTTCCGGGAGGGGCCGGGGAGCTGTTTTTT
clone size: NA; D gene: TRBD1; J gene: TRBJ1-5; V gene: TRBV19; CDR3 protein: CASSRDRGSNQPQHF; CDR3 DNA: TGTGCCAGTAGTCGGGACAGGGGCAGCAATCAGCCCCAGCATTTT
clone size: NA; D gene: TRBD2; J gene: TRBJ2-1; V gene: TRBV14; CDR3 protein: CASSQGIIAGENEQFF; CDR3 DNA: TGTGCCAGCAGCCAAGGGATAATAGCGGGAGAAAATGAGCAGTTCTTC
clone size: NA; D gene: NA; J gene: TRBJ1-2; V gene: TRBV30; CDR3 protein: CAWSEFMEYGYTF; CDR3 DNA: TGTGCCTGGAGTGAGTTCATGGAGTATGGCTACACCTTC